This T cell receptor beta chain stems from a study of shared clonotypes between healthy human individuals. V lost 7 bases and J lost 6; bases outside the gene matches: 19. Germline CDR1 reads SGHRS; CDR2 reads YFSETQ. The CDR3 is 17 residues long. Generated by immunoSEQ multiplex PCR, the TCRdb table keeps only in-frame clones and is missing some. Of around 2.3 million clones listed, approximately 96% are singletons. The chain recombines TRBV5-1 with TRBJ1-2, with 9 bases matching TRBD1. This sequence originates from a man in his late teens or twenties in good health. Sequencing was performed on naive CD4+ T cells sorted from blood. Subset meaning: CD45RA+ positively selected. The CDR3 loop is CASAVAGTGNLKNGYTF. In DNA, the CDR3 is TGCGCCAGCGCGGTGGCCGGGACAGGGAATTTGAAGAATGGCTACACCTTC.